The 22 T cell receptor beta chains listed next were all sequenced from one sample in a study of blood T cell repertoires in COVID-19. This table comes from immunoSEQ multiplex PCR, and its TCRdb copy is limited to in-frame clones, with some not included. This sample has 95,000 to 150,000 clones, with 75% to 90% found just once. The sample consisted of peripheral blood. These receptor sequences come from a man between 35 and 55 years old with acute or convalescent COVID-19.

The CDR3 loop is CASSIRTPRATEAFF. CDR3 DNA sequence: TGTGCCAGTAGTATACGGACACCACGGGCCACTGAAGCTTTCTTT. The chain couples TRBV19 to TRBJ1-1; possibly TRBD1 for D (5 bases). The CDR3 runs 15 residues. Trimming took 2 bases from V and 4 from J, leaving 14 bases between them. The germline V gene encodes CDR1 LNHDA and CDR2 SQIVND (reference sequence).

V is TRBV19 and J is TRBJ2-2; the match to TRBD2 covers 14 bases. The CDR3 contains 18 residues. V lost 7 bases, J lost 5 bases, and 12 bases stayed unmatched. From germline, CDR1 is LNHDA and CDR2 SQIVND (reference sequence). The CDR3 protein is CASNLRGLAGVGTGELFF. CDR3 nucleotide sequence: TGTGCCAGTAACCTTCGGGGACTAGCGGGAGTCGGGACCGGGGAGCTGTTTTTT.

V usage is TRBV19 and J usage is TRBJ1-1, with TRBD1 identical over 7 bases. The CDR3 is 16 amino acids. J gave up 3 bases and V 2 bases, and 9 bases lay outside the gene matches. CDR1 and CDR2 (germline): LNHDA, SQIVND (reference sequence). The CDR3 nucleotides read TGTGCCAGTAGTATAAAAAAGGGGGCACTCCACACTGAAGCTTTCTTT. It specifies CASSIKKGALHTEAFF.

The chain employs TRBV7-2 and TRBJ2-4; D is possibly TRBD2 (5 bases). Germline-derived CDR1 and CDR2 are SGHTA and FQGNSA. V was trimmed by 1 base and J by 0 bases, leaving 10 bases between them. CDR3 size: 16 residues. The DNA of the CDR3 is TGTGCCAGCAGCTTAGGAGGGCCGCTAGCCAAAAACATTCAGTACTTC. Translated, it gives CASSLGGPLAKNIQYF.

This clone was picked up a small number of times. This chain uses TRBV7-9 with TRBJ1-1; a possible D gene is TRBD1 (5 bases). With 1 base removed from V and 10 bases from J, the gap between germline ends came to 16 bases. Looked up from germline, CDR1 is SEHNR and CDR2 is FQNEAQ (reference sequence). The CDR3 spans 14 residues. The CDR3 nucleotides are TGTGCCAGCAGCTTAGGGGGACTTCTCGGTTTAGCTTTCTTT. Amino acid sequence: CASSLGGLLGLAFF.

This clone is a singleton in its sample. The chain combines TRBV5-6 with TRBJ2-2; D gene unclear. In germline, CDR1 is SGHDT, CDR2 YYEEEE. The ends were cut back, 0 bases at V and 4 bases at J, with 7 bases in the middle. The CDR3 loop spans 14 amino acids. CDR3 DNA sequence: TGTGCCAGCAGCTTGGATCGCAGCACCGGGGAGCTGTTTTTT. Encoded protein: CASSLDRSTGELFF. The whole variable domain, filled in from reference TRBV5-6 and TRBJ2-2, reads DAGVTQSPTHLIKTRGQQVTLRCSPKSGHDTVSWYQQALGQGPQFIFQYYEEEERQRGNFPDRFSGHQFPNYSSELNVNALLLGDSALYLCASSLDRSTGELFFGEGSRLTVL.

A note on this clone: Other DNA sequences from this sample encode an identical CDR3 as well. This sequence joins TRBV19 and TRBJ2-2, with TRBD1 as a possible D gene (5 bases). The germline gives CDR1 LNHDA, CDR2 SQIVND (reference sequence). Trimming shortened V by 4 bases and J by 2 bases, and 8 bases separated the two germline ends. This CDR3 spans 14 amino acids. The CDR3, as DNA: TGTGCCAGTAGTACAACAGGAAACACCGGGGAGCTGTTTTTT. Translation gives CASSTTGNTGELFF.

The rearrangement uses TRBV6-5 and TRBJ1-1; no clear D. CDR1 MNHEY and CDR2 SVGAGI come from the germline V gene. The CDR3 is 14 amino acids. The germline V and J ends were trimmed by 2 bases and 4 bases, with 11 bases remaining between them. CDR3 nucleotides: TGTGCCAGCAGTTACGCCGGGGAGGGCACTGAAGCTTTCTTT. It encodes CASSYAGEGTEAFF.

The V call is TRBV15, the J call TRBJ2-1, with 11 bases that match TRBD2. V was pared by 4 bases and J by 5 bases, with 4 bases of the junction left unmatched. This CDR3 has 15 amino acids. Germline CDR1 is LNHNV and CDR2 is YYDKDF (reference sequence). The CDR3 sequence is CATSISGGANNEQFF. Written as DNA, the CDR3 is TGTGCCACCAGCATTAGCGGGGGGGCCAACAATGAGCAGTTCTTC.

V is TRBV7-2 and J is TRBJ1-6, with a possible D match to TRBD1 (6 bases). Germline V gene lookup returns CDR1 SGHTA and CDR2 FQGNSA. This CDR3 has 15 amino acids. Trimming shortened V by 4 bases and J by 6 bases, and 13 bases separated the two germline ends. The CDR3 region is CASSSPGHANSPLHF. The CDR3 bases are TGTGCCAGCAGCTCGCCGGGACACGCTAATTCACCCCTCCACTTT.

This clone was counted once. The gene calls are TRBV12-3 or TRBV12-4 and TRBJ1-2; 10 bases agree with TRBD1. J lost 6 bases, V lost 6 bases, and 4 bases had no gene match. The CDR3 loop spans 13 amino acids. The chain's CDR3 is CASRTGGRHGYTF. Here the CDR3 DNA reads TGTGCCAGCAGGACAGGGGGCCGTCATGGCTACACCTTC.

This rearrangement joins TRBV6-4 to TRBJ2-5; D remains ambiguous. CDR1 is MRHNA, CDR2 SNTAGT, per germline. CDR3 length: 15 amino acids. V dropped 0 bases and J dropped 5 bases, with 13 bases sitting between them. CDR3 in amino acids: CASSDSPLIGETQYF. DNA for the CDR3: TGTGCCAGCAGTGACTCCCCCCTAATCGGGGAGACCCAGTACTTC.

In DNA form, the CDR3 reads TGTGCCAGCAGCTTATCTATTATGAACACTGAAGCTTTCTTT. Translation: CASSLSIMNTEAFF. The chain is built from TRBV7-9 and TRBJ1-1; D gene ambiguous. CDR1 and CDR2 from the germline V gene are SEHNR and FQNEAQ (reference sequence). There are 14 residues in the CDR3. Deletions cut 2 bases from V and 0 bases from J, with 7 bases between.

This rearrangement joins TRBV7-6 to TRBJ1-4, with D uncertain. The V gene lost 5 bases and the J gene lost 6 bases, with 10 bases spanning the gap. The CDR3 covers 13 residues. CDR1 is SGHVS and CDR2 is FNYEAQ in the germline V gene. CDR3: CASSLTSYEKLFF. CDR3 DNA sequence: TGTGCCAGCAGCCTAACGTCCTATGAAAAACTGTTTTTT.

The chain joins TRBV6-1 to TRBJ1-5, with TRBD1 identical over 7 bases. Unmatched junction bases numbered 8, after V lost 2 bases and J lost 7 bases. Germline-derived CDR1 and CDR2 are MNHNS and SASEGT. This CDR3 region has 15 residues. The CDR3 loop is CASSEQGVSGQPQHF. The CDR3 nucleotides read TGTGCCAGCAGTGAACAGGGGGTTTCAGGGCAGCCCCAGCATTTT.

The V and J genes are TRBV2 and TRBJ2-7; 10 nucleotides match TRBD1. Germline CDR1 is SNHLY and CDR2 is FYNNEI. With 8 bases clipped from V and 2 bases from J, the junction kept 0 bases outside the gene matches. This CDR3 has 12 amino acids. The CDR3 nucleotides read TGTGCCAGCGGACAGGGGGCCTACGAGCAGTACTTC. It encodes CASGQGAYEQYF.

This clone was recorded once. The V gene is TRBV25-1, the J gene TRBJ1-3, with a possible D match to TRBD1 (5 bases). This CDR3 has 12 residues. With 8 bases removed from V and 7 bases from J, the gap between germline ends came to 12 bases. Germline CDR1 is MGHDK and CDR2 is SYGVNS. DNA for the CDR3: TGTGCCAGCTCCCTCCGGGGGAACACCATATATTTT. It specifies CASSLRGNTIYF.

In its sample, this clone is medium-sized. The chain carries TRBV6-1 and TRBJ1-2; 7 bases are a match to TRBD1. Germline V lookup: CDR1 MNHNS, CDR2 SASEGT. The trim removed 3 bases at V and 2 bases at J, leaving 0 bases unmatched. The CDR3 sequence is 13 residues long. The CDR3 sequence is CASSEGQNYGYTF. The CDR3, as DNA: TGTGCCAGCAGTGAGGGACAGAACTATGGCTACACCTTC.

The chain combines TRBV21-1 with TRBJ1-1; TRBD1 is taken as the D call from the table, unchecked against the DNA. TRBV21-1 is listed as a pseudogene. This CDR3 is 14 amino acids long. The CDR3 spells CASSKGQGDTEAFF. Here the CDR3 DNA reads TGTGCCAGCAGCAAAGGGCAGGGGGACACTGAAGCTTTCTTT.

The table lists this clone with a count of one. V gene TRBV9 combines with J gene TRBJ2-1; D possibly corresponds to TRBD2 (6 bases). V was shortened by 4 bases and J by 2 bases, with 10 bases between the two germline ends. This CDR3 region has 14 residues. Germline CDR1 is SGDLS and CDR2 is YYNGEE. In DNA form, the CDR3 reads TGTGCCAGCAGCCCTCGGACTACCTACAATGAGCAGTTCTTC. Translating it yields CASSPRTTYNEQFF. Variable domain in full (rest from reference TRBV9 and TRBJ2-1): DSGVTQTPKHLITATGQRVTLRCSPRSGDLSVYWYQQSLDQGLQFLIQYYNGEERAKGNILERFSAQQFPDLHSELNLSSLELGDSALYFCASSPRTTYNEQFFGPGTRLTVL.

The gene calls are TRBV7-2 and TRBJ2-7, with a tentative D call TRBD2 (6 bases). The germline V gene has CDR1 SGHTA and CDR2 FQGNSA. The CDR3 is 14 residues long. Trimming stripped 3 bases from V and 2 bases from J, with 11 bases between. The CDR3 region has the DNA TGTGCCAGCAGCTTTAGTCCGGGGGCCTACGAGCAGTACTTC. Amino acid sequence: CASSFSPGAYEQYF.

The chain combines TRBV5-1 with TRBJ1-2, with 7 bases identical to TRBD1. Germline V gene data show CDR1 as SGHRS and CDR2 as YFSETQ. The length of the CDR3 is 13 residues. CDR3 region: CATQADRNGGYTF. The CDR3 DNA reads TGCGCGACTCAGGCGGACAGGAATGGTGGCTACACCTTC.